A selection of T cell receptor beta chains follows, all from one sample in a study of metastatic and nonmetastatic thyroid tumors. TCRdb reprocessed the PCR reads using MiXCR. The data show tens of thousands of clones, less than 30% seen once. Sequencing was carried out using blood. The receptors were gathered from a female donor with papillary thyroid cancer or a benign thyroid nodule (not recorded which). Some clones in this sample may be carry-over from other donors' samples. The CDR3 runs from the conserved cysteine through the conserved F or W. Fields, in order: J gene, clone size, V gene, D gene, CDR3 DNA, CDR3 protein. D genes are given only for firm matches. Not all rows give a size; the values are once, few, many and, for expanded clones, a class.

>TRBJ2-1|.|TRBV5-1|TRBD2
TGCGCCAGCAGCGCCGGGACTAGCGGGGAAATCCTCGACCCATACAATGAGCAGTTCTTC
CASSAGTSGEILDPYNEQFF
>TRBJ2-2|.|TRBV9|.
TGTGCCAGCAGCGTCGGGGCCGCGAACACCGGGCATCTGTTTTTT
CASSVGAANTGHLFF
>TRBJ1-1|medium-sized|TRBV20-1|.
TGCAGTGCTAGTTCCGAGACAGGCATGATGAACACTGAAGCTTTCTTT
CSASSETGMMNTEAFF
>TRBJ2-1|few|TRBV6-2/TRBV6-3|.
TGTGCCAGCAGTTACCGTGTCGGGGAGGACAATGAGCAGTTCTTC
CASSYRVGEDNEQFF
>TRBJ2-3|many|TRBV7-7|TRBD1
TGTGCTAGCAGCTTAGACAGGGAAGATACGCAGTATTTT
CASSLDREDTQYF
>TRBJ2-1|many|TRBV11-1|.
TGTGCCAGCAGCTTAAAGGCCGGGGGGCAGTTCTTC
CASSLKAGGQFF
>TRBJ2-1|.|TRBV27|TRBD1
TGTGCCAGCAGTACCAGACAGGGCAGCTCCTACAATGAGCAGTTCTTC
CASSTRQGSSYNEQFF
>TRBJ2-7|few|TRBV12-3/TRBV12-4|.
TGTGCCAGCAGTTGGTCGGCACGGGGCGGGAACGAGCAGTACTTC
CASSWSARGGNEQYF
>TRBJ2-2|medium-sized|TRBV18|.
TGTGCCAGCTCACCACCTAACCCTGAAACAACCGGGGAGCTGTTTTTT
CASSPPNPETTGELFF
>TRBJ2-5|many|TRBV20-1|TRBD2
TGCAGTGCTAGAAGGGGGGCTAGCGGGGAAGAGACCCAGTACTTC
CSARRGASGEETQYF
>TRBJ1-4|many|TRBV30|.
TGTGCCTGGAGTGTACCCCAGGGACGAGAAAAACTGTTTTTT
CAWSVPQGREKLFF
>TRBJ2-1|many|TRBV19|TRBD2
TGTGCCAGTAGTATAACTAGCGGGAGTCGTGTCCCCTACAATGAGCAGTTCTTC
CASSITSGSRVPYNEQFF
>TRBJ2-1|many|TRBV3-1|TRBD2
TGTGCCAGCAGCCCTCCTGAGGCTAGCGGGAGGACTGAGCAGTTCTTC
CASSPPEASGRTEQFF
>TRBJ2-6|many|TRBV27|.
TGTGCCAGCGCCACGGGGATCTCTGGGGCCAACGTCCTGACTTTC
CASATGISGANVLTF
>TRBJ2-5|many|TRBV20-1|.
TGCAGTGCCCCAAAGCAGGTAGACCAAGAGACCCAGTACTTC
CSAPKQVDQETQYF
>TRBJ1-2|few|TRBV6-5|.
TGTGCCAGCAGTTACTCTGGTGCAGTGATCTATGGCTACACCTTC
CASSYSGAVIYGYTF
>TRBJ2-5|.|TRBV30|.
TGTGCCTCGTGGAGCACCCGTCAAGAGACCCAGTACTTC
CASWSTRQETQYF
>TRBJ1-5|.|TRBV11-2|TRBD1
TGTGCCAGCAGCGGACAGGGAGGGAGCAATCAGCCCCAGCATTTT
CASSGQGGSNQPQHF
>TRBJ2-2|.|TRBV6-2/TRBV6-3|.
TGTGCCAGCAGTTACTCGGCGGGACACGGGGAGCTGTTTTTT
CASSYSAGHGELFF
>TRBJ2-7|.|TRBV6-2/TRBV6-3|.
TGTGCCAGCAGTTATTTGGCTCCCAACGAGCAGTACTTC
CASSYLAPNEQYF
>TRBJ2-2|many|TRBV2|TRBD2
TGTGCCAGCAGTGAAGACCCGACTAGCGGGGGGGGCTGCACCGGGGAGCTGTTTTTT
CASSEDPTSGGGCTGELFF
>TRBJ1-4|medium-sized|TRBV4-2|TRBD1
TGTGCCAGCAGCCAGGCCGACAGGGAGGCGGAAAAACTGTTTTTT
CASSQADREAEKLFF
>TRBJ2-1|many|TRBV9|TRBD2
TGTGCCAGCAGCCCTACTAGCGGAGGCTCCTACAATGAGCAGTTCTTC
CASSPTSGGSYNEQFF
>TRBJ2-1|.|TRBV6-1|TRBD2
TGTGCCAGCAATGCCGGACTAGCGGTAGTTTTGTATGAGCAGTTCTTC
CASNAGLAVVLYEQFF